These 25 T cell receptor beta chains share one sample of origin, sequenced in a study of CD8+ T cells in alopecia areata. TCR sequencing used cDNA made by reverse transcription of extracted RNA. Sequencing was performed with immunoSEQ multiplex PCR; in TCRdb, only in-frame clones are kept and a portion is missing. This sample has over 150,000 clones, with less than 70% found just once. Specified treatment: oral pan-JAK inhibitor, 5-10 mg twice daily. The input for sequencing was CD4+ T cells sorted from blood, taken at week 24, from a patient treated with tofacitinib. All receptors come from a human donor with alopecia areata.

This rearrangement joins TRBV5-1 to TRBJ2-1; tentative D call: TRBD2 (5 bases). Deletions cut 4 bases from V and 1 base from J, with 12 bases between. The CDR3 runs to 15 residues. The germline gives CDR1 SGHRS, CDR2 YFSETQ. CDR3 amino acids: CASSLQPGSYNEQFF. The CDR3 DNA reads TGCGCCAGCAGCCTACAGCCGGGATCCTACAATGAGCAGTTCTTC.

The V gene is TRBV29-1, the J gene TRBJ1-2; D is ambiguous. Germline CDR1 and CDR2: SQVTM and ANQGSEA. The CDR3 totals 15 residues. V was pared by 6 bases and J by 5 bases, with 22 bases between. The DNA of the CDR3 is TGCAGCGTAGCACATCTACGACTTACCCAATATGGCTACACCTTC. Protein product: CSVAHLRLTQYGYTF.

The V gene is TRBV19, the J gene TRBJ2-7; 8 nucleotides align to TRBD2. The CDR3 length is 13 residues. J lost 7 bases, V lost 9 bases, and 11 bases had no gene match. The germline CDR1 and CDR2 sequences are LNHDA and SQIVND (reference sequence). The CDR3 region has the DNA TGTGCCAGACGATTCGGGGGGGCGGAAGAGCAGTACTTC. Encoded protein: CARRFGGAEEQYF.

V and J are TRBV14 and TRBJ2-5; D gene ambiguous. This CDR3 region has 13 residues. The germline V gene has CDR1 SGHDN and CDR2 FVKESK. Trimming removed 4 bases at V and 2 bases at J, with 8 bases between. The CDR3 is CASSPILQETQYF. DNA of the CDR3: TGTGCCAGCAGCCCTATACTGCAAGAGACCCAGTACTTC.

The chain carries TRBV6-5 and TRBJ2-4; D is uncertain. With 8 bases removed from V and 6 bases from J, the gap between germline ends came to 14 bases. The CDR3 runs 13 residues. Germline-derived CDR1 and CDR2 are MNHEY and SVGAGI. The CDR3 region has the DNA TGTGCCAGCCACGGTGGCGGATTAAACATTCAGTACTTC. Protein product: CASHGGGLNIQYF.

J is TRBJ2-7 and V is TRBV4-1; D ambiguous. The V gene's germline CDR1 is MGHRA and CDR2 YSYEKL. V shed 4 bases and J shed 2 bases, with 12 bases lying between them. The CDR3 extends over 14 amino acids. The CDR3 sequence is CASSRWVTAYEQYF. The CDR3 DNA sequence: TGCGCCAGCAGCCGGTGGGTTACGGCCTACGAGCAGTACTTC.

As regards this clone: Other DNA sequences in the sample encode the same CDR3. The chain carries TRBV30 and TRBJ1-2, with TRBD1 as a possible D gene (6 bases). Trimming cost V 1 base and J 5 bases, with 8 bases left between them. The CDR3 consists of 12 residues. The germline V gene encodes CDR1 GTSNPN and CDR2 SVGIG (reference sequence). CDR3 residues: CAWSEGVYGYTF. Here the CDR3 DNA reads TGTGCCTGGAGTGAGGGGGTTTATGGCTACACCTTC.

This clone was counted only a few times. This chain's CDR3 is CASSRQENYGYTF. Written as DNA, the CDR3 is TGTGCCAGCAGCCGACAGGAGAACTATGGCTACACCTTC. The chain has TRBV9 and TRBJ1-2; perhaps TRBD1 as D (6 bases). Deletions cut 4 bases from V and 2 bases from J, with 9 bases between. This CDR3 spans 13 amino acids. CDR1 SGDLS and CDR2 YYNGEE come from the germline V gene.

Here the CDR3 reads CASSQAYLDINSYEQYF. The CDR3 DNA sequence: TGTGCCAGCAGCCAAGCTTACTTGGACATCAACTCCTACGAGCAGTACTTC. The rearrangement uses TRBV4-2 and TRBJ2-7; D is possibly TRBD1 (5 bases). The CDR3 totals 17 residues. The V end lost 1 base, the J end lost 0 bases, and 16 bases lay between the germline ends. The germline gives CDR1 LGHNA, CDR2 YNFKEQ.

This rearrangement joins TRBV10-3 to TRBJ1-5; D gene uncertain. V gave up 6 bases and J gave up 0 bases, with 9 bases separating them. Germline CDR1 ENHRY, CDR2 SYGVKD. The length of the CDR3 is 14 residues. This CDR3 is CAIRPEHSNQPQHF. For the CDR3, the DNA is TGTGCCATCAGACCAGAACATAGCAATCAGCCCCAGCATTTT.

This clone was picked up a small number of times. This CDR3 reads CSVEGRAGNTIYF. In nucleotides, the CDR3 is TGCAGCGTTGAAGGCAGGGCTGGAAACACCATATATTTT. The V call is TRBV29-1, the J call TRBJ1-3; D perhaps matches TRBD1 (5 bases). Germline V gives CDR1 SQVTM, CDR2 ANQGSEA. Trimming left V 1 base short and J 2 bases short, with 6 bases between. The CDR3 covers 13 residues.

To note about this clone: An end of the junction does not agree with germline; a read error may underlie this. The chain couples TRBV29-1 to TRBJ1-2, with TRBD1 as a possible D gene (5 bases). The germline V gene encodes CDR1 SQVTM and CDR2 ANQGSEA. The CDR3 contains 14 residues. CDR3 residues: CSVVGIRDGYGCTF. For the CDR3, the DNA is TGCAGCGTTGTAGGGATCAGGGATGGCTATGGCTGCACCTTC.

The chain recombines TRBV20-1 with TRBJ1-2; D unclear. Germline V gene sequence: CDR1 DFQATT, CDR2 SNEGSKA (reference sequence). Trimming left V 3 bases short and J 4 bases short, with 6 bases between. The CDR3 covers 11 residues. The CDR3: CSASIGYGYTF. The CDR3, as DNA: TGCAGTGCTAGTATTGGCTATGGCTACACCTTC.

V gene TRBV28 combines with J gene TRBJ1-5; D gene unclear. Germline V gene lookup returns CDR1 MDHEN and CDR2 SYDVKM. The CDR3 consists of 12 residues. V shed 2 bases and J shed 3 bases, with 2 bases lying between them. CDR3: CASSLANQPQHF. CDR3 sequence (DNA): TGTGCCAGCAGTTTAGCCAATCAGCCCCAGCATTTT.

As DNA, the CDR3 is TGTGCCAGTCTCCGGGACGGTCGTAGCAATCAGCCCCAGCATTTT. Protein: CASLRDGRSNQPQHF. This chain links TRBV2 with TRBJ1-5; D is perhaps TRBD1 (5 bases). V gave up 9 bases and J gave up 0 bases, with 15 bases separating them. The CDR3 extends over 15 amino acids. Germline V lookup: CDR1 SNHLY, CDR2 FYNNEI. Looking up the rest from reference TRBV2 and TRBJ1-5 gives the full variable domain: EPEVTQTPSHQVTQMGQEVILRCVPISNHLYFYWYRQILGQKVEFLVSFYNNEISEKSEIFDDQFSVERPDGSNFTLKIRSTKLEDSAMYFCASLRDGRSNQPQHFGDGTRLSIL.

This clone was counted only a few times. This rearrangement joins TRBV29-1 to TRBJ1-4; D uncertain. The CDR3 spans 13 residues. V was pared by 4 bases and J by 7 bases, with 13 bases between. Germline assignment: CDR1 SQVTM and CDR2 ANQGSEA. The CDR3 coding sequence is TGCAGCGTTGGGAGGTCTGGGAGTGAAAAACTGTTTTTT. Translating it yields CSVGRSGSEKLFF.

The gene calls are TRBV30 and TRBJ1-2; D unresolved. V gave up 3 bases and J gave up 5 bases, with 13 bases separating them. The CDR3 is 13 amino acids. The germline CDR1 and CDR2 sequences are GTSNPN and SVGIG (reference sequence). CDR3 DNA: TGTGCCTGGAGCCGTACCGCGGGTTATGGCTACACCTTC. Translated, it gives CAWSRTAGYGYTF.

The V gene is TRBV5-1, the J gene TRBJ1-1; D is unclear. V was clipped by 4 bases and J by 1 base, with 8 bases between them. Germline V gene data show CDR1 as SGHRS and CDR2 as YFSETQ. CDR3 length equals 13 residues. The CDR3 is CASSTDGNTEAFF. The DNA of the CDR3 is TGCGCCAGCAGCACGGACGGGAACACTGAAGCTTTCTTT.

This chain's CDR3 is CASSNTRVSDYGYTF. CDR3 bases: TGTGCCAGCAGCAACACAAGGGTTAGTGACTATGGCTACACCTTC. The chain carries TRBV7-9 and TRBJ1-2; D not certain. The V end lost 5 bases, the J end lost 3 bases, and 16 bases lay between the germline ends. Germline lookup yields CDR1 SEHNR and CDR2 FQNEAQ (reference sequence). This CDR3 has 15 amino acids.

The chain has TRBV15 and TRBJ1-1, with D unclear. The V gene lost 0 bases and the J gene lost 8 bases, with 10 bases spanning the gap. This CDR3 is built from 13 residues. The germline CDR1 and CDR2 sequences are LNHNV and YYDKDF (reference sequence). This CDR3 reads CATSRDLGREAFF. The CDR3 DNA follows: TGTGCCACCAGCAGAGATCTGGGCCGCGAAGCTTTCTTT. The entire variable domain, with the rest obtained from reference TRBV15 and TRBJ1-1, is as follows: DAMVIQNPRYQVTQFGKPVTLSCSQTLNHNVMYWYQQKSSQAPKLLFHYYDKDFNNEADTPDNFQSRRPNTSFCFLDIRSPGLGDTAMYLCATSRDLGREAFFGQGTRLTVV.

This clone came up a few times. The V and J genes are TRBV7-8 and TRBJ2-7; 7 bases match TRBD1. The germline V gene encodes CDR1 SGHVS and CDR2 FQNEAQ. This CDR3 has 13 residues. Trimming cost V 3 bases and J 5 bases; bases outside gene matches: 4. This CDR3 is CASSFQGVDEQYF. DNA of the CDR3: TGTGCCAGCAGCTTCCAGGGGGTGGACGAGCAGTACTTC.

This clone appeared a single time. This specimen includes other DNA sequences encoding the same CDR3. The chain employs TRBV27 and TRBJ1-6; 7 nucleotides align to TRBD1. V was clipped by 7 bases and J by 7 bases; unmatched bases: 7. The CDR3 has 14 amino acids. From germline, CDR1 is MNHEY and CDR2 SMNVEV (reference sequence). The CDR3 spells CASNRQGPNSPLHF. CDR3 coding DNA: TGTGCCAGCAACAGACAGGGACCCAATTCACCCCTCCACTTT.

V and J are TRBV29-1 and TRBJ1-2; D is uncertain. The length of the CDR3 is 13 residues. CDR1 and CDR2 from the germline V gene are SQVTM and ANQGSEA. V was clipped by 2 bases and J by 4 bases, with 11 bases between them. The CDR3 spells CSVENAGPYGYTF. As DNA, the CDR3 is TGCAGCGTTGAAAACGCAGGACCCTATGGCTACACCTTC.

V usage is TRBV18 and J usage is TRBJ1-6, with D perhaps matching TRBD1 (6 bases). CDR3 length: 15 residues. The V gene's germline CDR1 is KGHSH and CDR2 LQKENI. The germline V and J ends were trimmed by 4 bases and 2 bases, with 9 bases remaining between them. CDR3 nucleotide sequence: TGTGCCAGCTCACTCGGACAGCCCTATAATTCACCCCTCCACTTT. Encoded protein: CASSLGQPYNSPLHF.

This clone has just one count. This chain's CDR3 is CASRQGWSPLHF. For the CDR3, the DNA is TGTGCCTCTCGACAGGGGTGGTCACCCCTCCACTTT. The chain carries TRBV30 and TRBJ1-6; 8 bases are a match to TRBD1. CDR3 length equals 12 residues. Looked up from germline, CDR1 is GTSNPN and CDR2 is SVGIG (reference sequence). J gave up 10 bases and V 7 bases, and 6 bases lay outside the gene matches.